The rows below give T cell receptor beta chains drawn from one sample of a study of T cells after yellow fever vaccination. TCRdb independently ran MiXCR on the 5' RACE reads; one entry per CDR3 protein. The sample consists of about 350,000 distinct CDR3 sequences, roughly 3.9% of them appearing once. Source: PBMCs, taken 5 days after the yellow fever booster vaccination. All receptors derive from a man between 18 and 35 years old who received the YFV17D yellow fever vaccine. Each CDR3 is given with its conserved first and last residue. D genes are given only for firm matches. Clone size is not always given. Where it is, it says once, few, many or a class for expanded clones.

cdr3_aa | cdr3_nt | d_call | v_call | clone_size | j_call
CASSPQGSNSPLHF | TGTGCCAGCAGCCCCCAGGGGTCGAATTCACCCCTCCACTTT | . | TRBV7-2 | . | TRBJ1-6
CAIGADRAGDQPQHF | TGTGCCATCGGGGCGGACCGCGCGGGGGATCAGCCCCAGCATTTT | . | TRBV10-3 | few | TRBJ1-5
CASSLGTGDFPPLHF | TGTGCCAGCAGTTTGGGGACAGGGGATTTTCCACCCCTCCACTTT | TRBD1 | TRBV28 | . | TRBJ1-6
CAILDRQNNEQFF | TGTGCCATATTGGACAGACAAAACAATGAGCAGTTCTTC | . | TRBV10-3 | . | TRBJ2-1
CSARRVRTGELFF | TGCAGTGCTAGGAGGGTGCGAACCGGGGAGCTGTTTTTT | . | TRBV20-1 | . | TRBJ2-2
CASRSYRLWGQPQHF | TGTGCCAGCAGGTCTTACCGTTTGTGGGGTCAGCCCCAGCATTTT | . | TRBV6-5 | . | TRBJ1-5
CASSVRDLGDEQFF | TGTGCCAGCAGCGTTCGGGATCTCGGGGATGAGCAGTTCTTC | . | TRBV9 | few | TRBJ2-1
CASSLRTGMNTEAFF | TGTGCCAGCAGCCTCCGGACAGGGATGAACACTGAAGCTTTCTTT | TRBD1 | TRBV7-2 | few | TRBJ1-1
CASSQESGLDGVEYTGELFF | TGCGCCAGCAGCCAAGAATCGGGGCTAGACGGCGTGGAGTACACCGGGGAGCTGTTTTTT | . | TRBV4-3 | . | TRBJ2-2
CASSPVSGQETQYF | TGTGCCAGCAGCCCCGTTTCTGGTCAAGAGACCCAGTACTTC | . | TRBV7-9 | few | TRBJ2-5
CASSYSRYPTNQPQHF | TGTGCCAGCAGTTACTCGAGGTACCCTACCAATCAGCCCCAGCATTTT | . | TRBV6-6 | few | TRBJ1-5
CASQNTHGNEQFF | TGTGCCAGCCAAAACACACATGGCAATGAGCAGTTCTTC | . | TRBV3-1 | many | TRBJ2-1
CASSFGGALDNEQFF | TGTGCCAGCAGTTTCGGAGGGGCCCTGGACAATGAGCAGTTCTTC | . | TRBV28 | . | TRBJ2-1
CASRKQEAGGYTF | TGTGCCAGCAGGAAACAGGAGGCCGGGGGCTACACCTTC | . | TRBV12-3/TRBV12-4 | . | TRBJ1-2
CASSLVLAGVYEQFF | TGTGCCAGCAGCTTAGTTTTAGCGGGGGTTTATGAGCAGTTCTTC | TRBD2 | TRBV7-3 | . | TRBJ2-1
CASGLNSHYGYTF | TGTGCTAGTGGTTTGAACAGCCACTATGGCTACACCTTC | . | TRBV12-5 | few | TRBJ1-2
CASKYHTNYGYTF | TGTGCCAGCAAATACCACACCAACTATGGCTACACCTTC | . | TRBV12-3/TRBV12-4 | . | TRBJ1-2
CASSQGAAGDTQYF | TGTGCCAGCAGCCAAGGAGCAGCAGGGGATACGCAGTATTTT | . | TRBV3-1 | . | TRBJ2-3
CASRRTGAHEQYF | TGTGCCAGCAGGAGAACAGGGGCCCACGAGCAGTACTTC | TRBD1 | TRBV2 | few | TRBJ2-7
CSALRAAGYPDTQYF | TGCAGTGCTCTGAGGGCAGCGGGGTATCCAGATACGCAGTATTTT | TRBD2 | TRBV20-1 | many | TRBJ2-3
CASSISALAGSGDTQYF | TGTGCCAGTAGTATTTCGGCGCTAGCGGGGTCGGGAGATACGCAGTATTTT | TRBD2 | TRBV19 | . | TRBJ2-3
CSVHREQRDTQYF | TGCAGCGTCCATCGTGAGCAACGGGATACGCAGTATTTT | . | TRBV29-1 | . | TRBJ2-3
CASSLEIINEQFF | TGTGCCAGCAGCTTAGAAATTATAAATGAGCAGTTCTTC | . | TRBV7-2 | few | TRBJ2-1
CASTPGGTIYGYTF | TGCGCCAGCACCCCGGGCGGGACGATCTATGGCTACACCTTC | . | TRBV4-1 | few | TRBJ1-2
CASSEVAGGTDTQYF | TGTGCCAGCAGTGAAGTAGCGGGGGGTACAGATACGCAGTATTTT | TRBD2 | TRBV6-4 | many | TRBJ2-3